This T cell receptor (beta chain) was sequenced in a study of cytomegalovirus exposure and HLA in healthy donors. Overall study results and limits: Later, an analysis found that common viral pathogens appeared to be linked with several of the most significant clusters. Overall, some 160 TCR beta chains were annotated as cytomegalovirus-associated.

The PCR employed 60 Vbeta primers together with 13 Jbeta primers. The method was immunoSEQ multiplex PCR; TCRdb's version includes in-frame clones alone and lacks a portion of them. The sample lists about 64,000 clones, about 85% occurring once. As regards this clone: Its specificity is not known.

This CDR3 has 15 residues. V lost 7 bases, J lost 4 bases, and 9 bases stayed unmatched. The germline CDR1 and CDR2 sequences are MGHRA and YSYEKL. The specimen was PBMCs. The V call is TRBV4-1, the J call TRBJ1-5, with 8 bases that match TRBD1. The source is a female donor in good health and CMV-seronegative. CDR3 DNA: TGCGCCAGCACCCTCGGACAGGGTCTAAATCAGCCCCAGCATTTT. Residues: CASTLGQGLNQPQHF.